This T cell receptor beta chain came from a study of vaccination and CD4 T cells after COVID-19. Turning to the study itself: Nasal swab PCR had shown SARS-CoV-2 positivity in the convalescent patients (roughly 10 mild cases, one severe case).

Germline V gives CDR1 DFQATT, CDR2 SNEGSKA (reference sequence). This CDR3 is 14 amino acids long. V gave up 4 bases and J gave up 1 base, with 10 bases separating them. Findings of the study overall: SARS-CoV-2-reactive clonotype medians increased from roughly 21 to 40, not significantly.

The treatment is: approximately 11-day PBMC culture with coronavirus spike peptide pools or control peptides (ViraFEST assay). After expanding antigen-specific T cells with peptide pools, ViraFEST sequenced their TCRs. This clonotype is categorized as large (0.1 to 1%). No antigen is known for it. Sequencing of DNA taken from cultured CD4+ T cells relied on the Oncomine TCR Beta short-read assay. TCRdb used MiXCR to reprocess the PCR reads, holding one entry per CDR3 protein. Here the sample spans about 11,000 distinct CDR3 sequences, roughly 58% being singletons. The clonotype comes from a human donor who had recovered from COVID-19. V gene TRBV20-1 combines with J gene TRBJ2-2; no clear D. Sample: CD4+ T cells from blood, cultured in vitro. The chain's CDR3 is CSATASLNTGELFF. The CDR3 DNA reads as TGCAGTGCTACGGCTTCCCTGAACACCGGGGAGCTGTTTTTT.